This TCR beta chain was captured by sequencing in a study of neurological immune-mediated disorders (dated by TCRdb to between 2018 and 2021). Describing the broader study: Of the approximately 35 multiple sclerosis patients, some 30 had relapsing-remitting MS and 3 had secondary progressive MS. The study compared peripheral blood TCR-beta repertoires of HTLV-I-associated myelopathy (HAM/TSP) patients, multiple sclerosis patients and healthy controls using UMI-based sequencing. The approximately 100 TCR-beta libraries included longitudinal samples, technical triplicates and paired sorted CD4+ and CD8+ T-cell subsets alongside PBMC samples. The cohort was made up of 68 subjects, consisting of roughly 15 HAM/TSP patients, 35 or so multiple sclerosis patients and about 20 healthy controls.

cDNA synthesis used template-switch 5'RACE with a primer carrying a 10-nucleotide random unique molecular identifier tagging each TCR transcript. Over 180 million TCR-beta sequences, covering 15-18 subjects, were produced in each sequencing run. The RNeasy kit was used to extract total RNA. Using the KAPA Real-time Library Amplification kit, TCR-beta VDJ regions were amplified with primers for the TCR constant region and the 5'RACE anchor. A first PCR added sample indexes and Illumina adaptors, and a second PCR then raised library yield. After purification with Ampure beads, the TCR product of roughly 650 bp was size-selected on a 2% E-gel SizeSelection system. Before pooling, libraries had their quality checked on a Bioanalyzer, their concentration measured with Qubit, and their quantity determined with the Kapa Library Quantification kit. An Illumina HiSeq 2500 sequenced the libraries paired-end 2 x 150 bp. To increase sequence diversity, roughly 24-32% phiX was spiked into each library pool. The original pipeline was this. The quality-filtered reads were processed with the UMI-based MiGEC pipeline, whose error correction step removed more than 80% of the raw TCR sequences. IMGT germline references were used for aligning VDJ genes, and each clonotype was defined as a unique CDR3 amino acid sequence together with its V-J genes. Clonal expansion, Shannon diversity and CDR3 relatedness (CalcPairwiseDistances, ClusterSamples) were evaluated with VDJtools, and phylogenetic trees were built with CLCbio workbench. Using coefficient-of-variation modelling across technical triplicates, the study counted a clone as expanded if it had at least 8 unique UMIs. TCRdb applied fastp at Q25 and MiXCR to the public reads, then kept only in-frame beta chains. One record per CDR3 amino acid sequence lists the most common genes and DNA. TCRdb, rather than the study authors, made the V and J calls. The sample contains roughly 10,000 distinct CDR3 sequences, more than 20% of them found a single time. Around 13% of the sample is taken by the ten largest.

This clonotype was counted at least ten times. The antigen it recognizes is unknown. Base quality data are lacking; no much larger clone is found one base away. There are 14 amino acids in the CDR3, from cysteine to phenylalanine inclusive. The read is trimmed to its CDR3 DNA, 42 bases read in frame from base 1. CDR1 and CDR2 are read off the germline V gene (reference sequence) as DFQATT and SNEGSKA. The junction carries 17 bases between V and J, which are trimmed by 6 bases and 3 bases respectively. The full study reports these points: Phylogenetic analysis grouped repertoires from 18 of 34 MS patients into a cluster of related CDR3 sequences, suggesting a possible repertoire-level signature. No association of the MS cluster with clinical or MRI features was observed, and the need for larger cohorts was stated by the authors. TCR clonal expansion was highest in HAM/TSP patients and lowest in MS patients, with MS patients falling below even healthy controls. No identical CDR3 amino acid sequences were found to be shared among expanded clones across subjects, suggesting that TCR-beta repertoires were private in all groups.

TCR libraries for sorted subsets were made from under 1.1 million sorted CD4+ or CD8+ T cells. The multiple sclerosis patients were enrolled in a US clinical protocol that used magnetic resonance imaging to evaluate disease progression. Peripheral blood was subjected to Ficoll-Hypaque density gradient centrifugation to isolate PBMCs, which were then cryopreserved in liquid nitrogen. The study also sequenced paired sorted CD4+ and CD8+ subsets from healthy controls, HAM/TSP patients and MS patients. Sequenced sample: CD8+ T cells from blood. The TCR was taken from a woman in her forties with multiple sclerosis. Recombination connected TRBV20-1 to TRBJ1-1; perhaps TRBD1 is the D gene, with 6 bases matching. The CDR3 amino acid sequence is: CSAPAYRDHTEAFF. The base sequence is TGCAGTGCCCCCGCCTACAGGGATCACACTGAAGCTTTCTTT.